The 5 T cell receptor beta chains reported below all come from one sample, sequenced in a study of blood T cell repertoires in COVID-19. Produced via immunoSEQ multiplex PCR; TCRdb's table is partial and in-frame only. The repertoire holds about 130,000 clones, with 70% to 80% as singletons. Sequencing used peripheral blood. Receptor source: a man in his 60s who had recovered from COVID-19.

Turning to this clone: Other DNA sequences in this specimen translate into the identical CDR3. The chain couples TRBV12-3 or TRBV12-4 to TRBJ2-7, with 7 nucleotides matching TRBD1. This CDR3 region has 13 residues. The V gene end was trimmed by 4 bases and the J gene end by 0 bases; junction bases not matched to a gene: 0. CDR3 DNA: TGTGCCAGCAGTTGGACAGGCTCCTACGAGCAGTACTTC. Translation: CASSWTGSYEQYF.

CDR3 sequence reads: CASSPLGSSYEQYF. CDR3 DNA sequence: TGTGCCAGCTCACCGCTAGGGAGCTCCTACGAGCAGTACTTC. V usage is TRBV18 and J usage is TRBJ2-7; the D gene is possibly TRBD2 (5 bases). CDR1 and CDR2 from the germline V gene are KGHSH and LQKENI. With 3 bases removed from V and 0 bases from J, the gap between germline ends came to 9 bases. The CDR3 sequence is 14 residues long.

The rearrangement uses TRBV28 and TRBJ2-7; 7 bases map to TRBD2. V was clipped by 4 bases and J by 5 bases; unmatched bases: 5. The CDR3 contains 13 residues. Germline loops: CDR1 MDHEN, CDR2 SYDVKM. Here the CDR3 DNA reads TGTGCCAGCAGTTCCCTAGCGGTGAACGAGCAGTACTTC. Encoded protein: CASSSLAVNEQYF.

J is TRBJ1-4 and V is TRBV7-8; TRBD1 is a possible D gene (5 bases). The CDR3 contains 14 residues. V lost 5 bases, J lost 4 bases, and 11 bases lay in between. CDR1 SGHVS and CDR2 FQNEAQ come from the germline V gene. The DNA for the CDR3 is TGTGCCAGCAGCCCCGGGGGGGTTAATGAAAAACTGTTTTTT. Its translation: CASSPGGVNEKLFF.

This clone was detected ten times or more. CDR3 sequence: CASSTDKNTGELFF. The CDR3 DNA follows: TGTGCCAGCAGTACAGACAAGAACACCGGGGAGCTGTTTTTT. This chain connects TRBV6-5 to TRBJ2-2; no firm D call. The ends were cut back, 5 bases at V and 1 base at J, with 8 bases in the middle. CDR3 length equals 14 residues. Germline CDR1 MNHEY, CDR2 SVGAGI.